These 23 T cell receptor beta chains were all obtained from the same sample, sequenced in a study of blood T cell repertoires in COVID-19. Clones were sequenced by immunoSEQ multiplex PCR, and TCRdb holds only the in-frame ones, with some missing. Among about 180,000 clones listed, roughly 80% were seen once. The sample was PBMCs or T cells enriched from blood (not recorded which). These receptors all stem from a woman in her thirties or forties with acute COVID-19.

The V gene is TRBV28, the J gene TRBJ2-7; 7 bases align to TRBD2. J lost 2 bases, V lost 6 bases, and 4 bases had no gene match. The CDR3 spans 13 residues. Germline V gene lookup returns CDR1 MDHEN and CDR2 SYDVKM. DNA for the CDR3: TGTGCCAGCAGCCTCGGACTAGCCTACGAGCAGTACGTC. Encoded protein: CASSLGLAYEQYV.

There are a few counts of this clone. V gene TRBV5-1 combines with J gene TRBJ2-1; 12 nucleotides agree with TRBD2. CDR3 length: 20 amino acids. The ends lost 4 bases at V and 4 bases at J; junction bases unmatched: 18. Germline values: CDR1 SGHRS, CDR2 YFSETQ. CDR3 residues: CASSNTGLAGVQARYNEQFF. The CDR3, as DNA: TGCGCCAGCAGCAACACGGGACTAGCGGGCGTCCAGGCTAGGTACAATGAGCAGTTCTTC.

The chain couples TRBV11-2 to TRBJ2-5; the D is unclear. The CDR3 is 14 amino acids. Germline-derived CDR1 and CDR2 are SGHAT and FQNNGV. The ends were cut back, 2 bases at V and 5 bases at J, with 12 bases in the middle. CDR3 sequence: CASSLRVPRETQYF. In DNA form, the CDR3 reads TGTGCCAGCAGCTTACGGGTCCCGCGGGAGACCCAGTACTTC.

The V gene is TRBV5-6, the J gene TRBJ2-7; 8 bases fit TRBD1. The CDR3 is made up of 14 amino acids. From germline, CDR1 is SGHDT and CDR2 YYEEEE. The ends lost 4 bases at V and 6 bases at J; junction bases unmatched: 9. The CDR3 region is CASSIRDRGGEQYV. The CDR3 coding sequence is TGTGCCAGCAGCATTAGAGACAGGGGAGGCGAGCAGTACGTC.

The rearrangement joins TRBV19 to TRBJ1-3, with D possibly matching TRBD1 (5 bases). CDR3 length: 15 amino acids. Per germline, CDR1 LNHDA and CDR2 SQIVND (reference sequence). V lost 2 bases and J lost 0, with 8 bases in between. This CDR3 is CASSITTDSGNTIYF. The CDR3 nucleotides are TGTGCCAGTAGTATAACGACAGACTCTGGAAACACCATATATTTT.

The rearrangement uses TRBV10-3 and TRBJ2-1, with 13 positions matching TRBD2. This CDR3 region has 14 residues. Germline lookup yields CDR1 ENHRY and CDR2 SYGVKD. V shed 6 bases, J shed 9 bases, and the junction held 5 bases outside the gene matches. CDR3 bases: TGTGCCATCAGCGCGGGACTAGCGGGAACTGAGCAGTTCTTC. Protein product: CAISAGLAGTEQFF.

The chain carries TRBV15 and TRBJ1-3; TRBD1 matches 8 bases. This CDR3 is 14 amino acids long. CDR1 LNHNV and CDR2 YYDKDF come from the germline V gene (reference sequence). V was clipped by 7 bases and J by 4 bases; unmatched bases: 6. CDR3 sequence: CATKGTGEGNTIYF. The CDR3 bases are TGTGCCACCAAAGGGACAGGCGAGGGAAACACCATATATTTT.

This clone showed up just a few times. This chain joins TRBV5-6 and TRBJ1-3, with D perhaps matching TRBD1 (6 bases). The germline V gene has CDR1 SGHDT and CDR2 YYEEEE. The length of the CDR3 is 14 residues. Trimming removed 4 bases at V and 5 bases at J, with 13 bases between. CDR3 bases: TGTGCCAGCAGCGGCAGACAGGCTCGAAACACCATATATTTT. This sequence encodes CASSGRQARNTIYF.

The chain recombines TRBV2 with TRBJ2-5; 8 positions agree with TRBD1. Unmatched junction bases numbered 5, after V lost 6 bases and J lost 5 bases. CDR1 SNHLY and CDR2 FYNNEI come from the germline V gene. This CDR3 comprises 13 residues. The CDR3 protein is CASRAGGQETQYF. CDR3 nucleotides: TGTGCCAGCAGAGCAGGGGGCCAGGAGACCCAGTACTTC.

This clone was detected a few times. The chain joins TRBV7-8 to TRBJ1-1; the D gene is possibly TRBD1 (5 bases). CDR3 size: 17 residues. Trimming shortened V by 4 bases and J by 0 bases, and 18 bases separated the two germline ends. Germline CDR1 reads SGHVS; CDR2 reads FQNEAQ. CDR3 coding DNA: TGTGCCAGCAGCTATGCCACTGGGGGGAGGATGAACACTGAAGCTTTCTTT. Translating gives CASSYATGGRMNTEAFF.

V gene TRBV5-4 combines with J gene TRBJ2-7; 8 bases align to TRBD1. V was clipped by 3 bases and J by 5 bases; unmatched bases: 7. The CDR3 runs to 14 residues. Germline assignment: CDR1 SGHNT and CDR2 YYREEE (reference sequence). For the CDR3, the DNA is TGTGCCAGCAGCTCCCGGGACAGGACAGACGAGCAGTACTTC. As protein: CASSSRDRTDEQYF.

The count of this clone is one. The chain employs TRBV11-2 and TRBJ2-5, with no clear D. CDR1 is SGHAT and CDR2 is FQNNGV in the germline V gene. V was shortened by 6 bases and J by 1 base, with 9 bases between the two germline ends. The CDR3 length is 13 residues. CDR3 loop: CASRRSVQETQYF. The CDR3 DNA is TGTGCCAGCAGGAGAAGTGTCCAAGAGACCCAGTACTTC.

In this sample, this clone turned up once. The chain joins TRBV3-1 (or the pseudogene TRBV3-2) to TRBJ2-5; 8 nucleotides line up with TRBD2. The junction had 11 bases not matched to a gene; V was cut back by 0 bases and J by 5 bases. CDR3 length equals 17 residues. Looked up from germline, CDR1 is LGHDT and CDR2 is YNNKEL (reference sequence). CDR3 sequence reads: CASSQDWASGRQETQYF. CDR3 coding DNA: TGTGCCAGCAGCCAAGATTGGGCTAGCGGGCGTCAGGAGACCCAGTACTTC.

This sequence joins TRBV5-4 and TRBJ1-5; D call uncertain. CDR1 and CDR2 from the germline V gene are SGHNT and YYREEE (reference sequence). Deletions cut 1 base from V and 4 bases from J, with 6 bases between. The CDR3 spans 13 residues. The CDR3 sequence is CASSLNSNQPQHF. The CDR3 DNA follows: TGTGCCAGCAGCTTGAACAGTAATCAGCCCCAGCATTTT.

V usage is TRBV6-2 or TRBV6-3 and J usage is TRBJ2-5, with unresolved D. The V gene's germline CDR1 is MNHEY and CDR2 SVGEGT. The CDR3 consists of 17 residues. Between the trimmed V and J ends, which lost 5 bases and 2 bases, there was a span of 21 bases. CDR3 residues: CASSGWSPHTVQETQYF. The CDR3 DNA sequence: TGTGCCAGCAGTGGTTGGAGTCCCCACACCGTTCAAGAGACCCAGTACTTC.

The chain couples TRBV5-6 to TRBJ1-1; 8 bases agree with TRBD1. V dropped 4 bases and J dropped 5; count of bases not matched to a gene: 4. Germline lookup yields CDR1 SGHDT and CDR2 YYEEEE. This CDR3 has 13 residues. The CDR3 nucleotides are TGTGCCAGCAGCGGACAGGGATGGACTGAAGCTTTCTTT. This translates into CASSGQGWTEAFF.

This chain links TRBV11-1 with TRBJ2-1, with 8 bases matching TRBD2. The CDR3 is made up of 16 amino acids. Germline V gives CDR1 SGHAT, CDR2 FQDESV (reference sequence). V was pared by 2 bases and J by 3 bases, with 6 bases of the junction left unmatched. This CDR3 is CASSLILAGYYNEQFF. The CDR3 bases are TGTGCCAGCAGCTTAATTTTAGCGGGGTACTACAATGAGCAGTTCTTC.

The gene calls are TRBV6-5 and TRBJ2-3, with TRBD2 matching 14 bases. The CDR3 contains 15 residues. Germline V gene lookup returns CDR1 MNHEY and CDR2 SVGAGI. The ends lost 8 bases at V and 7 bases at J; junction bases unmatched: 8. CDR3 bases: TGTGCCAGCGAGGGACTAGCGGGAGAGGGGAATACGCAGTATTTT. Residues: CASEGLAGEGNTQYF.

The chain uses TRBV4-1 and TRBJ2-1; TRBD2 agrees at 10 bases. J lost 9 bases, V lost 3 bases, and 11 bases had no gene match. Per germline, CDR1 MGHRA and CDR2 YSYEKL. The CDR3 length is 16 residues. The CDR3 nucleotides are TGCGCCAGCAGCCAGCCAGCTAGCGGGAGAAGCGGTGAGCAGTTCTTC. Translation gives CASSQPASGRSGEQFF.

The chain has TRBV12-3 or TRBV12-4 and TRBJ2-3; weak D call: TRBD1 (5 bases). CDR3 size: 13 residues. Trimming cost V 3 bases and J 2 bases, with 6 bases left between them. CDR3 coding DNA: TGTGCCAGCAGTTTGGGGCACACAGATACGCAGTATTTT. Its translation is CASSLGHTDTQYF.

The rearrangement links TRBV6-5 to TRBJ2-1, with 10 bases fitting TRBD2. The CDR3 is 14 residues long. Per germline, CDR1 MNHEY and CDR2 SVGAGI. The V and J ends lost 4 bases and 8 bases, in that order; junction bases with no gene match: 5. The CDR3 protein is CASSSTSGYYEQFF. DNA for the CDR3: TGTGCCAGCAGTTCGACTAGCGGGTACTATGAGCAGTTCTTC.

The V and J genes are TRBV7-9 and TRBJ1-1, with 7 positions matching TRBD1. The germline V gene encodes CDR1 SEHNR and CDR2 FQNEAQ (reference sequence). The trim removed 4 bases at V and 1 base at J, leaving 3 bases unmatched. This CDR3 region has 14 residues. Here the CDR3 reads CASSSRTGNTEAFF. CDR3 in DNA: TGTGCCAGCAGCTCACGGACAGGGAACACTGAAGCTTTCTTT.

The chain uses TRBV5-1 and TRBJ1-4; D is undetermined. This CDR3 is built from 15 residues. Trimming stripped 3 bases from V and 3 bases from J, with 12 bases between. Germline V lookup: CDR1 SGHRS, CDR2 YFSETQ. The CDR3 DNA reads as TGCGCCAGCAGCTCAAGCGTCCCGGCTAATGAAAAACTGTTTTTT. Amino acids: CASSSSVPANEKLFF.